Described below is a single TCR beta chain sequence and its context. No antigen is known for it. Base qualities are not at hand, and no much larger clone is one base apart. The V and J ends are trimmed by 5 bases and 9 bases, leaving 19 bases between them. Inclusive of the bounding cysteine and phenylalanine, the CDR3 is 14 residues long. Only the CDR3 part of the read is kept: 42 bases, read in frame from the first base. The germline V gene sets CDR1 to MDHEN and CDR2 to SYDVKM. The sample's time point, from its label and the paper: approximately 11 months on ibrutinib. For TCR beta library preparation, 1.5 to 2.5 micrograms of genomic DNA were extracted from the cryopreserved PBMCs. Longitudinal blood samples from CLL patients on ibrutinib monotherapy were analyzed using high-throughput TCR beta sequencing. The patients were enrolled in a single-center, open-label phase 2 trial of ibrutinib monotherapy.

The source of the sample is a study of cytotoxic CD8 clonotypes in ibrutinib-treated CLL (dated by TCRdb to about 2021). Study-wide context: In this cohort, around 14 patients were treatment-naive and roughly 10 were relapsed/refractory, while roughly 17 had unmutated IGHV. Longitudinal samples were obtainable from about 30% of the roughly 90 participants in the trial. Every sample from remission and from progressive disease was obtained while the patients were still on ibrutinib. Response samples were taken after a median of approximately 12 months on treatment, ranging from about 6 to 40 months. On average, each sample had approximately 260,000 productive templates and roughly 95,000 productive rearrangements. Cryopreserved peripheral blood mononuclear cells were obtained prior to treatment, at the time of response, and at either disease progression or sustained remission. Partial responses were observed in approximately 24 patients and complete responses in 2; after a median follow-up of about 69 months, remission was maintained in 14 patients and progression was observed in approximately twelve.

Each clonotype received, on average, around 10x coverage in deep resolution sequencing performed on a MiSeq, where the target depth lay between 1 in 1 million and 1 in 200,000 T cells. TCR beta libraries were generated with the immunoSEQ hsTCRB Kit. The paper's data handling went like this. Data were analyzed with ImmunoSEQ Data Assistant and ImmunoSEQ Analyzer, with V, D and J genes assigned per IMGT definitions. Clonality, with values ranging from 0 to 1, was calculated as one minus the normalized Shannon entropy of productive rearrangement frequencies. Only overrepresented clonotypes making up at least 0.05% of the repertoire of each patient were included in the public clonotype analysis. Approximately 13 age-matched healthy donor repertoires from immuneACCESS served as clonality controls. As stored in TCRdb, this immuneACCESS dataset retains in-frame rearrangements with V and J assigned. A fraction of the clones does not appear; measured against another copy, unresolved V genes explain less than half of the discrepancy, and the remainder lacks a known reason. Clone size and V and J calls were adopted from that table, with D and trimming inferred from the DNA. This sample holds some 98,000 clones; roughly 80% were observed only once. The top ten clonotypes cover around 30% of the sample.

What the authors observed across the whole study: Sampling times were not matched between patients in sustained remission and patients whose disease was progressing, and lymph node repertoires were not examined. Public clonotypes were rare and either shrank or stayed stable during treatment, and the rise in clonality at ibrutinib response reflected expansion of private clonotypes. An increase in clonality was observed at ibrutinib response, with clonality remaining stable during sustained remission and falling back toward baseline at progression. At baseline, clonality was higher than in age-matched healthy donors and showed a strong correlation with circulating CD8+ T-cell counts.

The TCR was taken from a human donor with chronic lymphocytic leukemia. The rearranged chain carries TRBV28 and TRBJ1-1; a weak D assignment points to TRBD1 (6 bases agree). The sample in question was PBMCs, obtained after 12 months of ibrutinib treatment. The sequenced DNA is TGTGCCAGCAGTCCACCGGATCAGGGGCCACAAGCTTTCTTT. This encodes CASSPPDQGPQAFF.